A selection of T cell receptor beta chains follows, all from one sample in a study of spatial heterogeneity in lung cancer. TCRdb reprocessed the 5' RACE reads with MiXCR, giving one entry per CDR3 protein. The data contain around 40,000 distinct CDR3 sequences, about 6% of them singletons. Sequencing used PBMCs, obtained at surgery. The receptors were sampled from a male donor with early-stage non-small cell lung cancer. CDR3s include the opening cysteine and the closing phenylalanine or tryptophan. Fields, in order: V gene, clone size, J gene, D gene, CDR3 DNA, CDR3 protein. The D gene is left open where the match is weak. Some rows have no size entry. The others give once, few or many, or a class for an expanded clone.

TRBV6-6,many,TRBJ2-7,TRBD1,TGTGCCAGCAGTGACAGGGGGTTCTACGAGCAGTACTTC,CASSDRGFYEQYF
TRBV10-3,NA,TRBJ1-4,NA,TGTGCCATCAGTGAGAGGGGGGGGTATGAAAAACTGTTTTTT,CAISERGGYEKLFF
TRBV20-1,few,TRBJ2-5,TRBD1,TGCAGTGCCAGAGGGGACAGGAAAGAGACCCAGTACTTC,CSARGDRKETQYF
TRBV6-2/TRBV6-3,few,TRBJ2-7,TRBD2,TGTGCCAGCAGTTACGGGCGGGGGAGTAGGTACGAGCAGTACTTC,CASSYGRGSRYEQYF
TRBV2,NA,TRBJ2-5,TRBD1,TGTGCCAGCACTCGAAACAGGGGCGGGACCCAGTACTTC,CASTRNRGGTQYF
TRBV6-1,NA,TRBJ2-6,NA,TGTGCCAGCAGTGCCCGGAGGGGCCCTGGGGCCAACGTCCTGACTTTC,CASSARRGPGANVLTF
TRBV12-3/TRBV12-4,few,TRBJ1-2,NA,TGTGCCAGCAGTTTAAACAGTTATGGCTACACCTTC,CASSLNSYGYTF
TRBV6-5,many,TRBJ1-2,NA,TGTGCCAGCAGTTACTCCGGGGGAGGGTTGGGGGGCTACACCTTC,CASSYSGGGLGGYTF
TRBV7-2,NA,TRBJ1-1,NA,TGTGCCAGCAGCTACAGTTCGATGAACACTGAAGCTTTCTTT,CASSYSSMNTEAFF
TRBV7-9,many,TRBJ1-2,NA,TGTGCCAGCATCCCGATTAGGCTTTTAGCTAACTATGGCTACACCTTC,CASIPIRLLANYGYTF
TRBV5-1,many,TRBJ1-1,NA,TGCGCCAGCCGGCCGACACAGAACACTGAAGCTTTCTTT,CASRPTQNTEAFF
TRBV3-1,many,TRBJ2-3,TRBD2,TGTGCCAGCAGCCAAGATCTGGGGTTGGGGGGGGGGACCACAGATACGCAGTATTTT,CASSQDLGLGGGTTDTQYF
TRBV29-1,many,TRBJ1-5,NA,TGCAGCGTTGCCAGTAGCAATCAGCCCCAGCATTTT,CSVASSNQPQHF
TRBV20-1,many,TRBJ1-4,NA,TGCAGTGCTAGAGCAGGGTCCCTTAATGAAAAACTGTTTTTT,CSARAGSLNEKLFF
TRBV6-5,few,TRBJ1-4,NA,TGTGCCAGCAGATCGGGGCTGGAAAAACTGTTTTTT,CASRSGLEKLFF
TRBV28,NA,TRBJ1-5,NA,TGTGCCTCGCGGGACAATCAGCCCCAGCATTTT,CASRDNQPQHF
TRBV12-3/TRBV12-4,many,TRBJ1-2,NA,NA,CASSSSAPKTDRNYGYTF
TRBV7-9,few,TRBJ2-7,TRBD1,TGTGCCAGCAGCTTACCGGACAGGAGGCCCTACGAGCAGTACTTC,CASSLPDRRPYEQYF
TRBV5-1,NA,TRBJ2-5,TRBD2,TGCGCCAGCAGCTGGACTAGCGGGGGTGAGACCCAGTACTTC,CASSWTSGGETQYF
TRBV5-1,NA,TRBJ2-3,TRBD2,TGCGCCAGCAGCCGGAGGACTAGCGGGGGCACAGATACGCAGTATTTT,CASSRRTSGGTDTQYF
TRBV2,NA,TRBJ1-1,TRBD1,TGTGCCAGCAGTGCCCAGGGGGCCCCCCATCTTGAAGCTTTCTTT,CASSAQGAPHLEAFF
TRBV4-1,many,TRBJ1-4,NA,TGCGCCAGCAGCCAAGAATCGACAGTCGCTAATGAAAAACTGTTTTTT,CASSQESTVANEKLFF
TRBV7-2,many,TRBJ1-1,NA,TGTGCCAGCAGCTTAGCCGAGACTACTGAAGCTTTCTTT,CASSLAETTEAFF
TRBV10-1,many,TRBJ1-6,TRBD1,TGCGCCAGCCTGACAGGGATTCAGAAGTATAATTCACCCCTCCACTTT,CASLTGIQKYNSPLHF
TRBV3-1,many,TRBJ1-4,NA,TGTGCCAGCGGACCAGGGGCAACTAATGAAAAACTGTTTTTT,CASGPGATNEKLFF
TRBV6-2/TRBV6-3,many,TRBJ2-7,TRBD1,TGTGCCAGCGGACAGGTCCTCGGCGAGCAGTACTTC,CASGQVLGEQYF
TRBV20-1,NA,TRBJ2-1,NA,TGCAGTGCGGGGGGGCCCATGGGGGGCCTCTCCTACAATGAGCAGTTCTTC,CSAGGPMGGLSYNEQFF
TRBV6-6,many,TRBJ2-3,NA,TGTGCCAGCAGTTACCGGCCTGCAGATACGCAGTATTTT,CASSYRPADTQYF
TRBV4-3,many,TRBJ1-1,TRBD1,TGCGCCAGCAGCCGCACGAACCCCGGGACAGGGGGCTCGGCTTTCTTT,CASSRTNPGTGGSAFF
TRBV5-1,few,TRBJ2-2,NA,TGCGCCACGACGGGACAGAACACCGGGGAGCTGTTTTTT,CATTGQNTGELFF
TRBV6-5,many,TRBJ1-2,NA,TGTGCCAGCAGTCTCAGGGGAAACTATGGCTACACCTTC,CASSLRGNYGYTF
TRBV11-2,few,TRBJ2-7,NA,TGTGCCAGCAGCTTAGGTTGGCAGGGCCCCTACGAGCAGTACTTC,CASSLGWQGPYEQYF
TRBV20-1,few,TRBJ2-1,NA,TGCAGTGCTAGGGGGGGACTTCACAATGAGCAGTTCTTC,CSARGGLHNEQFF
TRBV28,many,TRBJ1-4,NA,TGTGCCAGCAGGATAAATGAAAAACTGTTTTTT,CASRINEKLFF
TRBV15,few,TRBJ2-5,NA,TGTGCCACCAGCAGGAGGGATAGGGGTACCGAGACCCAGTACTTC,CATSRRDRGTETQYF
TRBV7-9,many,TRBJ1-1,NA,TGTGCCAGCAGCTTAGGGGACGCCGAAGCTTTCTTT,CASSLGDAEAFF